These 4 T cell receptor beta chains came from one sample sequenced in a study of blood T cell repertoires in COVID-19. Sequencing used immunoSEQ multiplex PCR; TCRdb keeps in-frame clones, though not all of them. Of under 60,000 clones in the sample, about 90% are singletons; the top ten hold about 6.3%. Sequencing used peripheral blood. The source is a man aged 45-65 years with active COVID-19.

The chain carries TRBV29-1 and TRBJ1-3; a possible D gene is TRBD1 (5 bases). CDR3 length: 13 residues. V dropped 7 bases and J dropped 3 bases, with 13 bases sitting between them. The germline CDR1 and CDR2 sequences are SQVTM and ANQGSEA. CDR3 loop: CSGSGLFGNTIYF. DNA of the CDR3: TGCAGCGGCTCAGGGCTATTTGGAAACACCATATATTTT.

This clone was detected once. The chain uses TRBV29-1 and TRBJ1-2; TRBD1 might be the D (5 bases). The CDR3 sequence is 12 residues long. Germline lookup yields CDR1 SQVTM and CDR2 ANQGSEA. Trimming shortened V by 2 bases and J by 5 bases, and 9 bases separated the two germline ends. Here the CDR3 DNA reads TGCAGCGTTGAATCAGGGATTTATGGCTACACCTTC. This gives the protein CSVESGIYGYTF.

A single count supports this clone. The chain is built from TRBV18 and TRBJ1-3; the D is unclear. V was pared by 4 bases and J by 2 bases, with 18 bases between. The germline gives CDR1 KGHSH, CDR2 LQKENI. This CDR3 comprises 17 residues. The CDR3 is CASSLPHAGITGNTIYF. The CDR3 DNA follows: TGTGCCAGCTCACTTCCCCACGCGGGGATCACTGGAAACACCATATATTTT.

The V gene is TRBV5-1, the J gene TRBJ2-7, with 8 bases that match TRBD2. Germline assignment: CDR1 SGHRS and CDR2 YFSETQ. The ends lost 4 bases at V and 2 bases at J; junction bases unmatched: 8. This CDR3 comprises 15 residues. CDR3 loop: CASSQLAGGPYEQYF. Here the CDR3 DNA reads TGCGCCAGCAGCCAACTGGCGGGGGGTCCCTACGAGCAGTACTTC.